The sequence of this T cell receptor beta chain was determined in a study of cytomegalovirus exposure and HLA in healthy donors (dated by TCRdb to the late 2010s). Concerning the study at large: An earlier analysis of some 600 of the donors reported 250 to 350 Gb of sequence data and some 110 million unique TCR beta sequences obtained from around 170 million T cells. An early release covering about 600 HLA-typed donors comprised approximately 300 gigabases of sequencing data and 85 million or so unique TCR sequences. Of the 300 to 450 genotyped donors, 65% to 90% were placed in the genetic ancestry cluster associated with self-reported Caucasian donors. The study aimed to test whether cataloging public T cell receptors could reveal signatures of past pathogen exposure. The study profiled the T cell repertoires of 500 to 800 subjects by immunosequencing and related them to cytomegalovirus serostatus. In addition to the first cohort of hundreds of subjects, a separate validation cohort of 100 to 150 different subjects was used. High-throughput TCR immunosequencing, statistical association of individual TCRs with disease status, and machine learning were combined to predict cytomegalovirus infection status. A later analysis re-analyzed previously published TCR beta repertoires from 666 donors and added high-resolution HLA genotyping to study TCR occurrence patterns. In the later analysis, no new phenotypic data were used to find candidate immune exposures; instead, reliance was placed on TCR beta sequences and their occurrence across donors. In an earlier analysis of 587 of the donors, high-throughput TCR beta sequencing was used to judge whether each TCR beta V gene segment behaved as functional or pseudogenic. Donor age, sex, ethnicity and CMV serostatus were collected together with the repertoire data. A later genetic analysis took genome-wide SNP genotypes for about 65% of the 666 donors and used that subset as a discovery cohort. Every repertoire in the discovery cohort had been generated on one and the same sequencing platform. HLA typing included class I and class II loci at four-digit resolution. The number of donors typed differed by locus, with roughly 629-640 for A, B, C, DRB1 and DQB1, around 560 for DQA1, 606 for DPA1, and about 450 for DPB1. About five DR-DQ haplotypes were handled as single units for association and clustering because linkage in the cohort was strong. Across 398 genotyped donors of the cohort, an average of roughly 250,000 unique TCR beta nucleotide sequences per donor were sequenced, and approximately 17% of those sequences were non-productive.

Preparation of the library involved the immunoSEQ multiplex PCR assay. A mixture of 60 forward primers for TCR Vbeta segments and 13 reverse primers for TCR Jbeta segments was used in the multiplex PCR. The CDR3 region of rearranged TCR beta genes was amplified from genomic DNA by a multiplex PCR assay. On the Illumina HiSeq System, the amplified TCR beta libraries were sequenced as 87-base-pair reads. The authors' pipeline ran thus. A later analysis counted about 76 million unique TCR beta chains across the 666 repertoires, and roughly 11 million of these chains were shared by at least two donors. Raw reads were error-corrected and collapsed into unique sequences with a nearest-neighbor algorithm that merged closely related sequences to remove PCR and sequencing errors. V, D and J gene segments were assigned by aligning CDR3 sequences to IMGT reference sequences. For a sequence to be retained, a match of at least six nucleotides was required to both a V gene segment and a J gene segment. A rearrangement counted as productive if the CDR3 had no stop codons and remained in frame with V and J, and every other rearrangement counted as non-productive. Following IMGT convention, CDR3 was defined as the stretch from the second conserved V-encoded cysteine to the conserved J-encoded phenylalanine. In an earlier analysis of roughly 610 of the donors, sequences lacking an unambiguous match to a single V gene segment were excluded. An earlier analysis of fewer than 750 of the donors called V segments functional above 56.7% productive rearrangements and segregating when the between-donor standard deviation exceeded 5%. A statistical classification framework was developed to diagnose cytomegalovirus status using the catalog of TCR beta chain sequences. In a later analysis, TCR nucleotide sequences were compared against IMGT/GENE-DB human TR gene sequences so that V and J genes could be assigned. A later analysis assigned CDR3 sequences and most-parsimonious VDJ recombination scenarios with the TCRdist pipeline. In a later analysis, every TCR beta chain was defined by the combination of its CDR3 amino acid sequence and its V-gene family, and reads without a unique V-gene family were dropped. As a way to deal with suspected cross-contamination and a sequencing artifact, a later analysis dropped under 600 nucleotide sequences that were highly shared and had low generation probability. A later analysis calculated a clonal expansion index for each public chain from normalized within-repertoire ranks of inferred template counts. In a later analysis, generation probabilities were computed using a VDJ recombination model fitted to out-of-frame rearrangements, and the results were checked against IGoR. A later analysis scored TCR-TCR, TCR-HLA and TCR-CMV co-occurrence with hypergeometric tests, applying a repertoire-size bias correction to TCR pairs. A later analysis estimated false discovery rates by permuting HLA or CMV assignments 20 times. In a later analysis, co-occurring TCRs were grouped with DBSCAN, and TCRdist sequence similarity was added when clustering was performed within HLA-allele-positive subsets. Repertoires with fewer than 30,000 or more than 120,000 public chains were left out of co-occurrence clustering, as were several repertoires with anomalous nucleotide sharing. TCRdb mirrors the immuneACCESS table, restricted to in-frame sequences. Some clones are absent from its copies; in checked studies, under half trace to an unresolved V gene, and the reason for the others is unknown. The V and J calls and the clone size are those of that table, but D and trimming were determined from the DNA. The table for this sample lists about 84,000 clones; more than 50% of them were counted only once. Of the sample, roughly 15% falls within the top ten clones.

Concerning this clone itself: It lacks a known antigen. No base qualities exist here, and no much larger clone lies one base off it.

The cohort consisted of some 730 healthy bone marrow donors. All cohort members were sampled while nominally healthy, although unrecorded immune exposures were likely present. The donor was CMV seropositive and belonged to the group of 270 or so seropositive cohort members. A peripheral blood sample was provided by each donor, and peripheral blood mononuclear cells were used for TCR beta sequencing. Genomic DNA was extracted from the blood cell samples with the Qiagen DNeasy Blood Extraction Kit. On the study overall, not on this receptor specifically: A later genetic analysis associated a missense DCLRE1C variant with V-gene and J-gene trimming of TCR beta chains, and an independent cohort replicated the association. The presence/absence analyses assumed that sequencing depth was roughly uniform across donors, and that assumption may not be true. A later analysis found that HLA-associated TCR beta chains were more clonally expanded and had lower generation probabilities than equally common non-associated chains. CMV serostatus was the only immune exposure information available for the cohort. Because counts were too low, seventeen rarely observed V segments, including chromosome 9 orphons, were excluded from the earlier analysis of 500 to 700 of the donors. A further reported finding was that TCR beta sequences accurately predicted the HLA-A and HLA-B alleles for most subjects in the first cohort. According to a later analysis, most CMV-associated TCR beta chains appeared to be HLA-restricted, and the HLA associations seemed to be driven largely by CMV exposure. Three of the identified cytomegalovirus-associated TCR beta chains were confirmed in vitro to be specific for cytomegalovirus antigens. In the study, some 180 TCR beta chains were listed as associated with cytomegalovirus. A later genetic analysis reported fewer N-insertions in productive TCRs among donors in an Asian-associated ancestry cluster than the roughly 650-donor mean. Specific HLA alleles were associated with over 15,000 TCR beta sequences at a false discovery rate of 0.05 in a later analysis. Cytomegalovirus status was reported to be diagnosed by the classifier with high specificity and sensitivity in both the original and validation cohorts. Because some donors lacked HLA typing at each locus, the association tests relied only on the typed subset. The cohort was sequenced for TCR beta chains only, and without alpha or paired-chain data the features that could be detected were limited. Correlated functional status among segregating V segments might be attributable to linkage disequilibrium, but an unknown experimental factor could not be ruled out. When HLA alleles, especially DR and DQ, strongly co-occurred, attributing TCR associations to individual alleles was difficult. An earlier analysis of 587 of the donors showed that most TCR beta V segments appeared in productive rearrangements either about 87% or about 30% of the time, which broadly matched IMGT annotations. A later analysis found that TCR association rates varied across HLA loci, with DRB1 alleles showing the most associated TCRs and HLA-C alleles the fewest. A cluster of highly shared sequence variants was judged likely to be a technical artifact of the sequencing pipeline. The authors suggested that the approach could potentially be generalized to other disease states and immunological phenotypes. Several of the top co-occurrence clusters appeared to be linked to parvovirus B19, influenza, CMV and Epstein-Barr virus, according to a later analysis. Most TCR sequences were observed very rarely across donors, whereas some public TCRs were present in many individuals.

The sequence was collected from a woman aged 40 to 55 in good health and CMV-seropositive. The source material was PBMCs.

The CDR3 protein: CASSQGSTSLYNEQFF. In nucleotide form, the sequence is TGCGCCAGCAGCCAAGGTAGTACTAGTCTCTACAATGAGCAGTTCTTC. The rearrangement combines TRBV4-3 with TRBJ2-1; the D gene is possibly TRBD2, with 5 bases matching. V and J lose 1 base and 3 bases, and a span of 13 bases separates them. Counted from cysteine to phenylalanine, this CDR3 has 16 amino acids. Left in the record is the CDR3 DNA by itself, 48 bases read in frame from the first base. In the germline V gene, CDR1 corresponds to LGHNA and CDR2 to YSLEER.